This T cell receptor beta chain was obtained from a study of cytomegalovirus exposure and HLA in healthy donors. Findings and limits, study-wide: Earlier findings revealed that most TCR beta V segments proved productive either about 87% or about 30% of the time. Researchers counted over 150 TCR beta chains as cytomegalovirus-associated. The only immune exposure information that was available was CMV serostatus. Sequencing depth roughly uniform across donors was assumed in presence/absence analyses.

This PCR relied on a set of 60 Vbeta primers and 13 Jbeta primers. Method: immunoSEQ multiplex PCR; TCRdb's copy keeps in-frame clones and lacks some. The profile covers over 150,000 clones, with under 80% appearing a single time and around 13% taken by the ten largest. Of note for this clone: The antigen is undetermined.

Per germline, CDR1 SGHVS and CDR2 FQNEAQ. V lost 1 base and J lost 0; bases outside the gene matches: 3. The CDR3 is 15 residues long. Sequencing was performed on PBMCs. This TCR was sampled from a woman in her forties or fifties in good health and CMV-seropositive. This chain links TRBV7-8 with TRBJ2-7; 7 nucleotides line up with TRBD1. The CDR3 spells CASSLGRDSSYEQYF. The DNA of the CDR3 is TGTGCCAGCAGCTTAGGCCGGGACAGCTCCTACGAGCAGTACTTC.